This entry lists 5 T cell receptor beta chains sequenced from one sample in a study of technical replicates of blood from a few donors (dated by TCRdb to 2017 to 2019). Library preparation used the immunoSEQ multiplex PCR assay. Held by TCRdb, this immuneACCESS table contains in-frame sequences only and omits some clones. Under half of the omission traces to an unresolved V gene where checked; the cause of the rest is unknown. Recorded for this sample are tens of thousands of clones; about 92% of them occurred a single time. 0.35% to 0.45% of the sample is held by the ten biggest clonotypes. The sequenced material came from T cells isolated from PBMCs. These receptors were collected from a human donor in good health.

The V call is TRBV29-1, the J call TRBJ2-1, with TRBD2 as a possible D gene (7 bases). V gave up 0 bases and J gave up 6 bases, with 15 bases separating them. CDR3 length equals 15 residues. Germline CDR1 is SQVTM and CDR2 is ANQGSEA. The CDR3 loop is CSVEDGQGGGNEQFF. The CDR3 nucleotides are TGCAGCGTTGAAGACGGCCAAGGGGGGGGCAATGAGCAGTTCTTC.

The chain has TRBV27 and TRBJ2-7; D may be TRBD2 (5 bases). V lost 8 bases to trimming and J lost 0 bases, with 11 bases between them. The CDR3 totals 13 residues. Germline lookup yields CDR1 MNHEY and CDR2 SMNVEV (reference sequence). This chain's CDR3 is CASGLQSSYEQYF. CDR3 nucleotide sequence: TGTGCCAGCGGACTCCAGAGCTCCTACGAGCAGTACTTC.

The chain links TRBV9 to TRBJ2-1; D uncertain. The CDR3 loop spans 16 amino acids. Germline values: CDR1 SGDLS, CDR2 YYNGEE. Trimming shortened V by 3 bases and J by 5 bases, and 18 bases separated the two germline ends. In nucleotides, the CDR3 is TGTGCCAGCAGCGCCTCAGGCCTTACGTACGACAATGAGCAGTTCTTC. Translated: CASSASGLTYDNEQFF.

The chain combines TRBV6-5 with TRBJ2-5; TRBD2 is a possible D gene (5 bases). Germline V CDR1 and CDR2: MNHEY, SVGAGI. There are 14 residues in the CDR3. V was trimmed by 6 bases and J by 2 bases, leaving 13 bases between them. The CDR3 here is CASRPTSTQETQYF. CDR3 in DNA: TGTGCCAGCAGACCAACTAGTACACAAGAGACCCAGTACTTC.

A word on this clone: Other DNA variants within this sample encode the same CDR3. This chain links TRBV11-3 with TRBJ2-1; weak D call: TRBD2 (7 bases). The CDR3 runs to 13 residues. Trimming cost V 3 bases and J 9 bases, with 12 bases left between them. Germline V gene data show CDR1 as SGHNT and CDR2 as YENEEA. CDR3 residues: CASSLGGRGEQFF. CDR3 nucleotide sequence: TGTGCCAGCAGCTTGGGGGGGCGAGGTGAGCAGTTCTTC.